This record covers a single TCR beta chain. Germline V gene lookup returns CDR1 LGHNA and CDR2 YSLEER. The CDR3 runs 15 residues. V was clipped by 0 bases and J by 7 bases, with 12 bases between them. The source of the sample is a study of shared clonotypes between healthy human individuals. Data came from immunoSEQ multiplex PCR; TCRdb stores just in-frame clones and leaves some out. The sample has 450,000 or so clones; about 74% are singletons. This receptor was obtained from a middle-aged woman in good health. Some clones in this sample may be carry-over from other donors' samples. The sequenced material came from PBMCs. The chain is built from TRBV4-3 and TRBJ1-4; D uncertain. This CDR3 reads CASSQELRGGEKLFF. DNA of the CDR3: TGCGCCAGCAGCCAAGAGCTGCGTGGCGGTGAAAAACTGTTTTTT.